This T cell receptor beta chain was obtained from a study of graft-versus-host responses after intestinal transplantation. The table lists this clone with a few counts. Using immunoSEQ multiplex PCR, the repertoire was profiled, and TCRdb retains in-frame clones only, with some absent. The table records roughly 12,000 clones, approximately 84% of them present only once. Trimming shortened V by 4 bases and J by 2 bases, and 13 bases separated the two germline ends. From germline, CDR1 is SGDLS and CDR2 YYNGEE. The CDR3 contains 15 residues. The chain joins TRBV9 to TRBJ1-5; TRBD1 might be the D (5 bases). The sequence came from a human patient who received an intestinal transplant, so some T cells may come from the graft donor. The sequencing here drew on PBMCs, taken about 300 days after intestinal transplant. CDR3 protein: CASSPSGGGNQPQHF. In nucleotides, the CDR3 is TGTGCCAGCAGCCCAAGCGGGGGTGGCAATCAGCCCCAGCATTTT. Complete variable domain (other parts from reference TRBV9 and TRBJ1-5): DSGVTQTPKHLITATGQRVTLRCSPRSGDLSVYWYQQSLDQGLQFLIQYYNGEERAKGNILERFSAQQFPDLHSELNLSSLELGDSALYFCASSPSGGGNQPQHFGDGTRLSIL.